Shown below are 11 T cell receptor beta chains from a single sample sequenced in a study of esophageal squamous cell carcinoma tumors. Amplification combined a P20EA primer and a TCR alpha or TCR beta constant-region primer, then a nested second PCR used CA2 or CB2. Unbiased adaptor ligation RT-PCR amplified the TCR genes, and a polyT18-containing BSL-18E primer primed reverse transcription. One entry per CDR3 protein, called by TCRdb with MiXCR from the 5' RACE reads. The sample shows about a thousand distinct CDR3 sequences, about 13% of them seen only once. Sequencing was performed on tumor tissue. The receptors here all came from a man aged 45 to 85 with esophageal squamous cell carcinoma.

In its sample, this clonotype is medium-sized. The chain couples TRBV7-9 to TRBJ1-1, with D unclear. V shed 5 bases and J shed 3 bases, with 7 bases lying between them. The CDR3 totals 12 residues. CDR1 and CDR2 (germline): SEHNR, FQNEAQ (reference sequence). The CDR3 bases are TGTGCCAGCAGCCCACGACACACTGAAGCTTTCTTT. Translation: CASSPRHTEAFF.

This clonotype has just a few counts. A much larger clone differs from this one at a single base, so this may be a read error. The rearrangement joins TRBV7-9 to TRBJ2-3; D gene ambiguous. Germline V gives CDR1 SEHNR, CDR2 FQNEAQ (reference sequence). The CDR3 extends over 16 amino acids. The CDR3 loop is CANSPGVAASTDTQYF. Here the CDR3 DNA reads TGTGCCAACAGCCCTGGGGTGGCCGCTAGCACAGATACGCAGTATTTT.

By share, this clonotype ranks as large. The chain is built from TRBV27 and TRBJ2-3; the D gene is possibly TRBD2 (6 bases). V was cut by 6 bases and J by 4 bases, with 11 bases left in between. Germline V CDR1 and CDR2: MNHEY, SMNVEV (reference sequence). This CDR3 contains 13 residues. The CDR3 DNA sequence: TGTGCCAGCAGCGCGGGACTTCCAGATACGCAGTATTTT. Amino acid sequence: CASSAGLPDTQYF.

In this sample, this clonotype is medium-sized. The chain recombines TRBV28 with TRBJ2-5, with D tentatively TRBD2 (7 bases). The V gene lost 5 bases and the J gene lost 4 bases, with 20 bases spanning the gap. CDR1 MDHEN and CDR2 SYDVKM come from the germline V gene. The CDR3 runs to 16 residues. The CDR3 loop is CASSPGGKGGRETQYF. The CDR3 bases are TGTGCCAGCAGTCCCGGTGGTAAGGGGGGGAGAGAGACCCAGTACTTC.

This clonotype is labeled as medium-sized. The chain combines TRBV29-1 with TRBJ2-7; TRBD1 matches 9 bases. Germline values: CDR1 SQVTM, CDR2 ANQGSEA. With V trimmed by 1 base and J by 3 bases, 7 bases remained unmatched. This CDR3 region has 15 residues. CDR3 sequence: CSVEVPDRGNYEQYF. The CDR3 nucleotides read TGCAGCGTTGAAGTCCCGGACAGGGGCAACTACGAGCAGTACTTC.

This clonotype is judged large. The chain carries TRBV4-2 and TRBJ1-3, with D unclear. Trimming shortened V by 0 bases and J by 0 bases, and 9 bases separated the two germline ends. The CDR3 is made up of 16 amino acids. Germline assignment: CDR1 LGHNA and CDR2 YNFKEQ. CDR3 amino acids: CASSQDRTVSGNTIYF. CDR3 DNA: TGTGCCAGCAGCCAAGATAGGACGGTCTCTGGAAACACCATATATTTT.

By sample fraction, this clonotype is large. This chain uses TRBV20-1 with TRBJ2-7; no reliable D call. The V gene's germline CDR1 is DFQATT and CDR2 SNEGSKA (reference sequence). This CDR3 is built from 14 residues. Trimming removed 0 bases at V and 7 bases at J, with 16 bases between. Here the CDR3 DNA reads TGCAGTGCTAGAGATCGTACGATTGTTGGGGAGCAGTACTTC. Protein: CSARDRTIVGEQYF.

Relative to its sample, this clonotype is large. The chain has TRBV15 and TRBJ2-5; D ambiguous. The CDR3 has 13 amino acids. Per the germline V gene, CDR1 is LNHNV and CDR2 is YYDKDF (reference sequence). Trimming took off 3 bases at V and 4 bases at J, with 9 bases between the two ends. The CDR3 DNA is TGTGCCACCAGCAGTGTAGCTGGAGAGACCCAGTACTTC. Its protein product is CATSSVAGETQYF.

By proportion, this clonotype is medium-sized. The gene calls are TRBV28 and TRBJ2-5, with unresolved D. V was shortened by 6 bases and J by 1 base, with 6 bases between the two germline ends. Germline V gene data show CDR1 as MDHEN and CDR2 as SYDVKM. The CDR3 runs 12 residues. The CDR3 DNA sequence: TGTGCCAGCAGCCTTCTCCAAGAGACCCAGTACTTC. Translation gives CASSLLQETQYF.

In its sample, this clonotype ranks as large. This chain joins TRBV3-1 and TRBJ2-7; a possible D gene is TRBD2 (6 bases). This CDR3 is built from 16 residues. Trimming removed 3 bases from V and 4 bases from J, with 19 bases in between. Per the germline V gene, CDR1 is LGHDT and CDR2 is YNNKEL (reference sequence). As DNA, the CDR3 is TGTGCCAGCAGCCAGGGCCGGAGGAGCGGGCCATACGAGCAGTACTTC. This translates into CASSQGRRSGPYEQYF.

This clonotype showed up just a few times. This sequence may be a read error, since a much larger clone differs from it by one base. The chain uses TRBV3-1 and TRBJ2-7, with D maybe TRBD1 (5 bases). The CDR3 totals 12 residues. Germline CDR1 reads LGHDT; CDR2 reads YNNKEL (reference sequence). V lost 1 base, J lost 6 bases, and 7 bases lay in between. The CDR3 spells CASSQGQCEQYF. DNA of the CDR3: TGTGCCAGCAGCCAAGGACAGTGCGAGCAGTACTTC.